Each of the 10 T cell receptor beta chains below was sequenced from the same sample in a study of CD8+ T cells in alopecia areata. After isolation, RNA underwent reverse transcription to generate cDNA as the sequencing template. Measured with immunoSEQ multiplex PCR; TCRdb has only the in-frame clones, and not every one. Seen here are 120,000 to 150,000 clones, approximately 87% observed once, and the top ten hold around 15%. The input for sequencing was CD8+ T cells sorted from blood, taken at week 0. These receptors were taken from a human donor with alopecia areata.

The V and J genes are TRBV30 and TRBJ1-1, with D possibly being TRBD1 (5 bases). V was pared by 0 bases and J by 5 bases, with 10 bases between. The CDR3 length is 13 residues. Germline V gene sequence: CDR1 GTSNPN, CDR2 SVGIG (reference sequence). This CDR3 reads CAWSVPGLTEAFF. Here the CDR3 DNA reads TGTGCCTGGAGTGTACCAGGGCTTACTGAAGCTTTCTTT.

The V and J genes are TRBV28 and TRBJ2-3; 14 bases fit TRBD2. J was trimmed by 0 bases and V by 1 base; bases with no gene match: 6. The CDR3 spans 19 residues. Germline V gene sequence: CDR1 MDHEN, CDR2 SYDVKM. In DNA form, the CDR3 reads TGTGCCAGCAGTTTATTTGGGACTAGCGGGGGAGCTAGCACAGATACGCAGTATTTT. Translating gives CASSLFGTSGGASTDTQYF. The entire variable domain, with the rest obtained from reference TRBV28 and TRBJ2-3, is as follows: DVKVTQSSRYLVKRTGEKVFLECVQDMDHENMFWYRQDPGLGLRLIYFSYDVKMKEKGDIPEGYSVSREKKERFSLILESASTNQTSMYLCASSLFGTSGGASTDTQYFGPGTRLTVL.

V and J are TRBV29-1 and TRBJ2-1; 7 bases fit TRBD1. The CDR3 sequence is 14 residues long. CDR1 is SQVTM, CDR2 ANQGSEA, per germline. V lost 3 bases, J lost 5 bases, and 7 bases stayed unmatched. CDR3 in amino acids: CSVDLLGQNNEQFF. The CDR3 DNA is TGCAGCGTTGATCTCCTGGGACAGAACAATGAGCAGTTCTTC.

The chain has TRBV5-1 and TRBJ2-2; the D gene is possibly TRBD2 (5 bases). Germline V gene lookup returns CDR1 SGHRS and CDR2 YFSETQ. The CDR3 spans 15 residues. V dropped 4 bases and J dropped 0 bases, with 10 bases sitting between them. CDR3 bases: TGCGCCAGCAGCGACGGACTGGCGAACACCGGGGAGCTGTTTTTT. Amino acid sequence: CASSDGLANTGELFF.

The chain links TRBV5-1 to TRBJ1-2, with a weak D call TRBD1 (6 bases). The germline V gene encodes CDR1 SGHRS and CDR2 YFSETQ. The ends were cut back, 1 base at V and 6 bases at J, with 13 bases in the middle. The CDR3 totals 14 residues. The CDR3 is CASSLLGAKNGYTF. CDR3 nucleotide sequence: TGCGCCAGCAGCTTGTTGGGGGCCAAGAATGGCTACACCTTC.

This chain uses TRBV5-4 with TRBJ2-2; possibly TRBD2 for D (5 bases). This CDR3 contains 17 residues. Germline assignment: CDR1 SGHNT and CDR2 YYREEE (reference sequence). Trimming took off 1 base at V and 1 base at J, with 14 bases between the two ends. CDR3 amino acids: CASSLYGSGMNTGELFF. CDR3 DNA sequence: TGTGCCAGCAGCTTGTATGGGAGCGGAATGAACACCGGGGAGCTGTTTTTT.

This clone was detected only once. The CDR3 DNA reads TGTGCCAGCAGCTTCCAGACAGGGGCTTTATGGTATGGCTACACCTTC. This gives the protein CASSFQTGALWYGYTF. The genes are TRBV7-9 and TRBJ1-2, with 8 bases identical to TRBD1. From germline, CDR1 is SEHNR and CDR2 FQNEAQ (reference sequence). With 3 bases clipped from V and 5 bases from J, the junction kept 11 bases outside the gene matches. The CDR3 runs 16 residues. Together with reference TRBV7-9 and TRBJ1-2, the CDR3 gives the full variable domain: DTGVSQNPRHKITKRGQNVTFRCDPISEHNRLYWYRQTLGQGPEFLTYFQNEAQLEKSRLLSDRFSAERPKGSFSTLEIQRTEQGDSAMYLCASSFQTGALWYGYTFGSGTRLTVV.

The chain carries TRBV6-5 and TRBJ2-1, with a weak D call TRBD2 (5 bases). The germline gives CDR1 MNHEY, CDR2 SVGAGI. This CDR3 has 15 residues. Trimming pared 7 bases from V and 4 bases from J, leaving 17 bases between. CDR3 region: CASTGWADRYNEQFF. CDR3 nucleotide sequence: TGTGCCAGCACGGGGTGGGCGGATCGATACAATGAGCAGTTCTTC.

The gene calls are TRBV2 and TRBJ2-1; 10 bases map to TRBD1. CDR3 size: 14 residues. Germline V gene sequence: CDR1 SNHLY, CDR2 FYNNEI. The CDR3 is CAALGDRGYNEQFF. The CDR3 region has the DNA TGTGCGGCGTTAGGGGACAGGGGTTACAATGAGCAGTTCTTC.

The chain links TRBV29-1 to TRBJ2-7; D might be TRBD2 (6 bases). Germline CDR1 and CDR2: SQVTM and ANQGSEA. The CDR3 runs to 11 residues. V was shortened by 3 bases and J by 5 bases, with 8 bases between the two germline ends. The CDR3 loop reads CSVDGGDEQYF. CDR3 DNA: TGCAGCGTTGATGGAGGGGACGAGCAGTACTTC.